The clone carrying this T cell receptor beta chain was detected only a few times. The antigen is not known. This CDR3 spans 15 amino acids. Germline CDR1 SGHRS, CDR2 YFSETQ. The J segment lost 3 bases and the V segment lost 0 bases, leaving 3 bases of the junction unmatched. The data stem from a study of shared clonotypes between healthy human individuals. Study findings and constraints: Generation of non-shared clonotypes was less probable than generation of clonotypes shared by all four donors. A few donors held 5% to 5.5% of naive CD4 clonotypes in common.

Every donor was a Caucasian adult from Nashville, Tennessee. Generated by immunoSEQ multiplex PCR, the TCRdb table keeps only in-frame clones and is missing some. The table has 150,000 to 200,000 clones, around 63% seen once. Input material: memory CD4+ T cells sorted from blood. Subset of the sample: CD45RA-negative fraction. This clonotype originated in a man aged 25 to 40 in good health. The V and J genes are TRBV5-1 and TRBJ2-7; 10 nucleotides agree with TRBD2. For the CDR3, the DNA is TGCGCCAGCAGCTTGGCGAGCGGGAGGGGCTACGAGCAGTACTTC. Protein: CASSLASGRGYEQYF.